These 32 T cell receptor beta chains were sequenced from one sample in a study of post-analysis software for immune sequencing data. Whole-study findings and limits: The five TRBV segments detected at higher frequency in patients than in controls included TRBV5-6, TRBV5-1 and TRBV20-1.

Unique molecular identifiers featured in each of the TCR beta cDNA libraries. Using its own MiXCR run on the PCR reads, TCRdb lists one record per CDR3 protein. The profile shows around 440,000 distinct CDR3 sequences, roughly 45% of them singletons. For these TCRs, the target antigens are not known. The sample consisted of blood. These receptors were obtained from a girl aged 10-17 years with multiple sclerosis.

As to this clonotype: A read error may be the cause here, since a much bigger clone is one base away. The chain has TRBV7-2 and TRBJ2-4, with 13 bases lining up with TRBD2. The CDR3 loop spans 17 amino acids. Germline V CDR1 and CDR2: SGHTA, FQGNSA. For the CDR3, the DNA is TGTGCCAGCAGCCTAACTAGCGGGAGGGCCCTCGGGAACATTCGGTACTTC. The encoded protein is CASSLTSGRALGNIRYF. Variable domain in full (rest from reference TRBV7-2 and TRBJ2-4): GAGVSQSPSNKVTEKGKDVELRCDPISGHTALYWYRQSLGQGLEFLIYFQGNSAPDKSGLPSDRFSAERTGGSVSTLTIQRTQQEDSAVYLCASSLTSGRALGNIRYFGAGTRLSVL.

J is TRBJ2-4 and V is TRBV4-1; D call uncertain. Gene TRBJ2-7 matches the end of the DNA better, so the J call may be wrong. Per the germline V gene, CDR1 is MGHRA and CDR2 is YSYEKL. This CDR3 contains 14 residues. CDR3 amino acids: CASSRTTDPYEQYF. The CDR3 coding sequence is TGCGCCAGCAGCCGAACGACTGATCCCTACGAGCAGTACTTC.

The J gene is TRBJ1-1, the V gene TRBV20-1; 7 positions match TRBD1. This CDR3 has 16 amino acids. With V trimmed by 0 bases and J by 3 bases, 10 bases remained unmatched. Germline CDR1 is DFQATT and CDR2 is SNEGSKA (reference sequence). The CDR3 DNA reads TGCAGTGCTAGAGATCCTGGCAGGGGGTCATACACTGAAGCTTTCTTT. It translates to CSARDPGRGSYTEAFF.

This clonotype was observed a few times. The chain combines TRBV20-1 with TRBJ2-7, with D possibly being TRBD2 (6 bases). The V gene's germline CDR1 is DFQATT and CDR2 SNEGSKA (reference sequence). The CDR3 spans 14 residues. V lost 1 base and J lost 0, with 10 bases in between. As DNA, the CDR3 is TGCAGTGCTAGAGGGGACTTTTCCTCCTACGAGCAGTACTTC. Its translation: CSARGDFSSYEQYF.

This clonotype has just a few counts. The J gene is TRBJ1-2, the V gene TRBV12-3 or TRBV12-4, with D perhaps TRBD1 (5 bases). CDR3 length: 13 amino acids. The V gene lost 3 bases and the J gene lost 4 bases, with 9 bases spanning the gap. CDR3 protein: CASSFGASYGYTF. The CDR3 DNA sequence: TGTGCCAGCAGTTTTGGGGCGTCCTATGGCTACACCTTC.

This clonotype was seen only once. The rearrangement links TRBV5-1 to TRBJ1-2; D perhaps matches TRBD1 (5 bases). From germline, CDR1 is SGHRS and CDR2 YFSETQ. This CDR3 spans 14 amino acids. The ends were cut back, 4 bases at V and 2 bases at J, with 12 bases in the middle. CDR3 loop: CASSVRDRNYGYTF. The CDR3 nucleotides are TGCGCCAGCAGCGTACGGGACCGCAACTATGGCTACACCTTC.

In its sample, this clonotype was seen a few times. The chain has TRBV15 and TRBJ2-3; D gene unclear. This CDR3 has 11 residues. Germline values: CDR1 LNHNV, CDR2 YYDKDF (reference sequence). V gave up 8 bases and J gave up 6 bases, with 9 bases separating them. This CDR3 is CATGRADTQYF. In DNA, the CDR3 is TGTGCCACCGGTCGCGCTGATACGCAGTATTTT.

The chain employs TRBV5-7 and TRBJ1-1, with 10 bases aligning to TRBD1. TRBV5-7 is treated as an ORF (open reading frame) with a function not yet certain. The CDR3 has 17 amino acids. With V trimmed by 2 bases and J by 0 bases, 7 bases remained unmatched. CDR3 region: CASSLVWDRGVNTEAFF. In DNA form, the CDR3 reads TGTGCCAGCAGCTTAGTTTGGGACAGGGGCGTGAACACTGAAGCTTTCTTT.

CDR3 bases: TGCGCCAGCACCGAGAACACCGGGGAGCTGTTTTTT. This codes for CASTENTGELFF. The V call is TRBV5-1, the J call TRBJ2-2; D ambiguous. Trimming pared 6 bases from V and 1 base from J, leaving 4 bases between. Germline V lookup: CDR1 SGHRS, CDR2 YFSETQ. The CDR3 runs to 12 residues.

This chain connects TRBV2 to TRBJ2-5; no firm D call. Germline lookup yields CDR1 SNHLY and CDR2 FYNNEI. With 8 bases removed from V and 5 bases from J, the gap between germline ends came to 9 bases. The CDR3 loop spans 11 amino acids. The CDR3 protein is CASGALETQYF. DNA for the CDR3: TGTGCCAGCGGAGCCCTGGAGACCCAGTACTTC.

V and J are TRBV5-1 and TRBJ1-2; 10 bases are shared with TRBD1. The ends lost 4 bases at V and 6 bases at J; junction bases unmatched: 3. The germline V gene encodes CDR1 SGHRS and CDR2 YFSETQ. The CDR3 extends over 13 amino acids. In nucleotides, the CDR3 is TGCGCCAGCAGCGGGGACAGGGGCGATGGCTACACCTTC. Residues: CASSGDRGDGYTF. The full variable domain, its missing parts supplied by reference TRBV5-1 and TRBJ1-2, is KAGVTQTPRYLIKTRGQQVTLSCSPISGHRSVSWYQQTPGQGLQFLFEYFSETQRNKGNFPGRFSGRQFSNSRSEMNVSTLELGDSALYLCASSGDRGDGYTFGSGTRLTVV.

CDR3 in DNA: TGTGCCAGCAGCTTAGAGGGACTAGTCATCCGTGAGCAGTTCTTC. This codes for CASSLEGLVIREQFF. The J gene is TRBJ2-1, the V gene TRBV7-2; 8 positions agree with TRBD2. Per the germline V gene, CDR1 is SGHTA and CDR2 is FQGNSA. Losses at the gene ends were 1 base for V and 9 bases for J; bases not matched to a gene: 8. CDR3 length equals 15 residues.

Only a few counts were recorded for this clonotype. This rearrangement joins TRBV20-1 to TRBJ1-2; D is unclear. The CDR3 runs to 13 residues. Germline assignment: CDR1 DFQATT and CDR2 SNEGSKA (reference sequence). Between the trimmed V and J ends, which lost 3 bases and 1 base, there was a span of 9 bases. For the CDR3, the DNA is TGCAGTGCTAGTGGCGGGATTAACTATGGCTACACCTTC. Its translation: CSASGGINYGYTF.

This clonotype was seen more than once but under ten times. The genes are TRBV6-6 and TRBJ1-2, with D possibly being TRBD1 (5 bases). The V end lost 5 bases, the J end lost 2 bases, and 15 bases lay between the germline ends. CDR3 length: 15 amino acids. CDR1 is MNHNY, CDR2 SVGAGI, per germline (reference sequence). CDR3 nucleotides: TGTGCCAGCAGTCCAGGACAACTCGGGAACTATGGCTACACCTTC. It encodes CASSPGQLGNYGYTF.

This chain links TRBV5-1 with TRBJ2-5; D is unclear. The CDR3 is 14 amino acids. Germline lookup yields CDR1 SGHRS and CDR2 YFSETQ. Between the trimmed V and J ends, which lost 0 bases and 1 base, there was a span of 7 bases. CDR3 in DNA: TGCGCCAGCAGCTTGGTAGGATTCCAAGAGACCCAGTACTTC. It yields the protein CASSLVGFQETQYF.

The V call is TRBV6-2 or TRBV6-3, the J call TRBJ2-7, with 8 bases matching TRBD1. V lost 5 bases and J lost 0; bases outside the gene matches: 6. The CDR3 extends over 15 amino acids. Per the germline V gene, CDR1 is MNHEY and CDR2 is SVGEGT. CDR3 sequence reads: CASSRRQGPSYEQYF. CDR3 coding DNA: TGTGCCAGCAGTCGAAGACAGGGGCCCTCCTACGAGCAGTACTTC.

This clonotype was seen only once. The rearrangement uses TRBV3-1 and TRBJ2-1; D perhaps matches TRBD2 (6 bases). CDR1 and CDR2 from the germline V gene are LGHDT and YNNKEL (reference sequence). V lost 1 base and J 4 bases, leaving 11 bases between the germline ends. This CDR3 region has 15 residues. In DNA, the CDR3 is TGTGCCAGCAGCCAAGTCAGCGGGCATTACAATGAGCAGTTCTTC. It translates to CASSQVSGHYNEQFF.

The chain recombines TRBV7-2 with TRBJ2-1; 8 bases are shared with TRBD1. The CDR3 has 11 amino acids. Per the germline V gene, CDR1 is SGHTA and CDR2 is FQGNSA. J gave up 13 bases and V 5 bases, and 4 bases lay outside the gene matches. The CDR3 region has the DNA TGTGCCAGCAGCGTTGACAGGGGTCAGTTCTTC. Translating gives CASSVDRGQFF.

CDR3 loop: CASSYGSLNTEAFF. Here the CDR3 DNA reads TGTGCCAGCAGTTACGGATCACTGAACACTGAAGCTTTCTTT. J is TRBJ1-1 and V is TRBV6-6; no clear D. Trimming took 2 bases from V and 0 from J, leaving 7 bases between them. The CDR3 is 14 amino acids. Germline loops: CDR1 MNHNY, CDR2 SVGAGI (reference sequence).

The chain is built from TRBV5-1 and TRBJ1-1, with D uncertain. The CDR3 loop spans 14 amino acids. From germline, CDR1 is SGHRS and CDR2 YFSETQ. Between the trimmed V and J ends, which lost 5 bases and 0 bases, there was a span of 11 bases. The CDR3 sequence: CASRASGVNTEAFF. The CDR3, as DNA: TGCGCCAGCAGGGCCAGTGGGGTGAACACTGAAGCTTTCTTT.

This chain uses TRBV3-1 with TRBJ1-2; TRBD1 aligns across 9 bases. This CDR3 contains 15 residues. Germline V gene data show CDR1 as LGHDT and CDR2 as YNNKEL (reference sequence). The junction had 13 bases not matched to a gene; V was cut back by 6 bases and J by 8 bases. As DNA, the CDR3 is TGTGCCAGCAGACAGGGGGCCGGACCGGAGGGGGGCTACACCTTC. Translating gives CASRQGAGPEGGYTF.

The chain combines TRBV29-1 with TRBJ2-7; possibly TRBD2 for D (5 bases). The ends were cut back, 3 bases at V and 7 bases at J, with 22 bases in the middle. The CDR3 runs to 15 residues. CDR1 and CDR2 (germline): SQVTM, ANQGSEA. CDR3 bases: TGCAGCGTTGAGGGCGGGTCTGCGACCTACAATGAGCAGTACTTC. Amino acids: CSVEGGSATYNEQYF.

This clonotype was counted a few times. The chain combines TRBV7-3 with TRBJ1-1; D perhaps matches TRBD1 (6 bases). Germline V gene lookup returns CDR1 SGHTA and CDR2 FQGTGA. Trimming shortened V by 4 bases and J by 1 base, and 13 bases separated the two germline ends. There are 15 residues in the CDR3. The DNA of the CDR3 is TGTGCCAGCAGCTCCCAACAGGGTGGGAACACTGAAGCTTTCTTT. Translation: CASSSQQGGNTEAFF.

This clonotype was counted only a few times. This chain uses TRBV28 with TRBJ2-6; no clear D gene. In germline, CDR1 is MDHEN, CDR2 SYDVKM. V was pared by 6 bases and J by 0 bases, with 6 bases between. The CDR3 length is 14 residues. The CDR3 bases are TGTGCCAGCAGGACCAACTCTGGGGCCAACGTCCTGACTTTC. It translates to CASRTNSGANVLTF.

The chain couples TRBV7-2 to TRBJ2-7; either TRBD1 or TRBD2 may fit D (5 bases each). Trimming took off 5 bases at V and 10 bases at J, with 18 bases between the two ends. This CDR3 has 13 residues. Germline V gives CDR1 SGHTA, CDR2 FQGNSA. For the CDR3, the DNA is TGTGCCAGCAGCCCCGGGGCGGTGAATTTCCAGTACTTC. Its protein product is CASSPGAVNFQYF.

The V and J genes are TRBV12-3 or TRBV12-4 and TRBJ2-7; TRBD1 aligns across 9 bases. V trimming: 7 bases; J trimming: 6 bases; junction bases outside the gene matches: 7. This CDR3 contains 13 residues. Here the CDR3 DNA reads TGTGCCAGCACTCGGACAGGGGTTGCCGAGCAGTACTTC. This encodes CASTRTGVAEQYF.

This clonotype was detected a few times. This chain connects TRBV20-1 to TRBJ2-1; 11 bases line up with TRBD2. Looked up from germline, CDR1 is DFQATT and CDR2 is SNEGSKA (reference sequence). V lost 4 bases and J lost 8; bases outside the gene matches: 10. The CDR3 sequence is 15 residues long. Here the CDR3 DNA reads TGCAGTGCTACCAGCATAACTAGCGGGAGAGATGAGCAGTTCTTC. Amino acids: CSATSITSGRDEQFF.

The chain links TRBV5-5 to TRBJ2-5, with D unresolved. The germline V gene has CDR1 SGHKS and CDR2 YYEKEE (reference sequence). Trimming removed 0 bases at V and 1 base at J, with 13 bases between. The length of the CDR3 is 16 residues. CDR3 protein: CASSLVLDVLQETQYF. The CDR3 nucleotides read TGTGCCAGCAGCTTGGTTCTGGACGTTCTCCAAGAGACCCAGTACTTC.

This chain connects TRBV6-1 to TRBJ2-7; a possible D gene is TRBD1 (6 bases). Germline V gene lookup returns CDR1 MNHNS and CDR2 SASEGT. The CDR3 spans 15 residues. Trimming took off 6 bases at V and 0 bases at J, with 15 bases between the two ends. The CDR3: CASSFRDTGSYEQYF. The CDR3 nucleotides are TGTGCCAGCAGCTTTAGGGACACCGGCTCCTACGAGCAGTACTTC.

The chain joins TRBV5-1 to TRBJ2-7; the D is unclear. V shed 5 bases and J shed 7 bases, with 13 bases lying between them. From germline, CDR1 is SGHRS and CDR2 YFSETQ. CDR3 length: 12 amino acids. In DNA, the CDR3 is TGCGCCAGCAGTCACCCAGGTAGGGAGCAGTACTTC. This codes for CASSHPGREQYF.

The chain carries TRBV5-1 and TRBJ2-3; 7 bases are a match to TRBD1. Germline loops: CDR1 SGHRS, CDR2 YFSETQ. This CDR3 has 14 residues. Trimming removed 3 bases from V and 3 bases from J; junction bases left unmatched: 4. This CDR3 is CASSYYRGTDTQYF. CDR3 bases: TGCGCCAGCAGCTATTACAGGGGAACAGATACGCAGTATTTT.

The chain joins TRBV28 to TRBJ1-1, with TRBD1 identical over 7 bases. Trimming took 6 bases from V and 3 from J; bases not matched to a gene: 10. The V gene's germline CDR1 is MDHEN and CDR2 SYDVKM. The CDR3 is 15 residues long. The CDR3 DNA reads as TGTGCCAGCAGGTCCCAGGGGGGGGAGGACACTGAAGCTTTCTTT. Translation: CASRSQGGEDTEAFF.